A selection of T cell receptor beta chains follows, all from one sample in a study of Graves' ophthalmopathy and Graves' hyperthyroidism. MiXCR was run by TCRdb on the multiplex PCR reads, yielding one entry per CDR3 protein. The sample carries around 1.1 million distinct CDR3 sequences, approximately 35% recorded once. Sequenced sample: peripheral blood or thyroid tissue (not recorded which). Receptors were obtained from an adult man with Graves' hyperthyroidism. Each CDR3 is given with its conserved first and last residue. Expanded clones get a size class; other rows say once, few or many, or leave the size out.

clone_size: -
v_call: TRBV4-3
cdr3_aa: CASSRGTASSYEQYF

clone_size: -
v_call: TRBV5-5
cdr3_aa: CASSPSGQGSYGYTF

clone_size: -
v_call: TRBV6-2/TRBV6-3
cdr3_aa: CASRLSGTNYGYTF

clone_size: -
v_call: TRBV7-9
cdr3_aa: CASSFVGEAQPQHF

clone_size: -
v_call: TRBV7-9
cdr3_aa: CASGLGQRNSPLHF

clone_size: few
v_call: TRBV7-9
cdr3_aa: CASSPDLPGLLTDTQYF

clone_size: once
v_call: TRBV11-2
cdr3_aa: CDSSLRGLWEAFF

clone_size: few
v_call: TRBV5-1
cdr3_aa: CASSLQKHTEAFF

clone_size: many
v_call: TRBV29-1
cdr3_aa: CSVGHSDYEQYF

clone_size: -
v_call: TRBV7-4
cdr3_aa: CASSPPTGQDPSNYGYTF

clone_size: many
v_call: TRBV12-3/TRBV12-4
cdr3_aa: CASSLLGLAGLETQYF